The 20 T cell receptor beta chains below come from one sample, sequenced in a study of vaccination effects on CD4 cells after COVID-19 (dated by TCRdb to 2021 to 2024). The antigens for these receptors are not known. The library came from the immunoSEQ multiplex PCR assay. TCRdb took this table from immuneACCESS and kept in-frame rearrangements with V and J called. Such tables lack part of the clones; where checked against another copy, unresolved V genes explain under half of the gap, and the rest is unexplained. A total of more than 20,000 clones appear in this sample, 71% of them only once. Approximately 13% of the sample is held by the ten biggest clonotypes. In the ViraFEST assay, PBMC were stimulated with viral peptide pools, and antigen-specific CD4+ T cell clonotypes were then identified by expansion using TCR sequencing. After about 10 days of culture, CD4+ T cells were isolated with the EasySep CD4+ T cell isolation kit. Healthy vaccine recipients had no prior SARS-CoV-2 infection, confirmed by negative nucleocapsid antibodies before and after vaccination.

The material sequenced was CD4+ T cells from PBMCs cultured with HCoV-OC43 spike peptides, taken before COVID-19 vaccination. The label giving this sample's cell subset or site can be read as: HCoV-OC43 spike overlapping peptide pool stimulation. Receptors originate from a human donor who received a COVID-19 vaccine.

The V call is TRBV12-3 or TRBV12-4, the J call TRBJ2-5; D is unclear. V was trimmed by 6 bases and J by 0 bases, leaving 8 bases between them. This CDR3 is built from 13 residues. The CDR3 coding sequence is TGTGCCAGCAGCGGACGTAACCAAGAGACCCAGTACTTC. This encodes CASSGRNQETQYF.

V and J are TRBV19 and TRBJ1-5; 10 positions agree with TRBD1. CDR1 is LNHDA, CDR2 SQIVND, per germline (reference sequence). This CDR3 has 15 amino acids. V gave up 5 bases and J gave up 2 bases; unmatched junction bases: 3. The CDR3 bases are TGTGCCAGTAGTGACAGGGGGCAGGGCAATCAGCCCCAGCATTTT. Translated: CASSDRGQGNQPQHF.

The chain couples TRBV12-3 or TRBV12-4 to TRBJ1-2, with 7 bases matching TRBD1. CDR3 length equals 13 residues. The ends lost 3 bases at V and 8 bases at J; junction bases unmatched: 6. The CDR3 bases are TGTGCCAGCAGTTTGGAGGGGGCGCGGGGCTACACCTTC. Protein: CASSLEGARGYTF.

In this sample, this clone turned up a few times. The chain joins TRBV5-6 to TRBJ2-7; no reliable D call. The germline gives CDR1 SGHDT, CDR2 YYEEEE. Between the trimmed V and J ends, which lost 0 bases and 4 bases, there was a span of 5 bases. CDR3 length: 12 amino acids. This CDR3 reads CASSLAEYEQYF. The CDR3 DNA sequence: TGTGCCAGCAGCTTGGCAGAGTACGAGCAGTACTTC.

This clone was counted a single time. The chain employs TRBV2 and TRBJ1-5, with D possibly matching TRBD1 (5 bases). Trimming took 6 bases from V and 6 from J, leaving 18 bases between them. Per germline, CDR1 SNHLY and CDR2 FYNNEI. This CDR3 is built from 15 residues. CDR3 DNA: TGTGCCAGCAGCCATGGGGGGTCTGAGGGTCAGCCCCAGCATTTT. Translated, it gives CASSHGGSEGQPQHF. Looking up the rest from reference TRBV2 and TRBJ1-5 gives the full variable domain: EPEVTQTPSHQVTQMGQEVILRCVPISNHLYFYWYRQILGQKVEFLVSFYNNEISEKSEIFDDQFSVERPDGSNFTLKIRSTKLEDSAMYFCASSHGGSEGQPQHFGDGTRLSIL.

Only one count was recorded for this clone. The CDR3 region is CASRTGVTDTQYF. As DNA, the CDR3 is TGTGCCAGTAGGACGGGAGTTACAGATACGCAGTATTTT. This sequence joins TRBV19 and TRBJ2-3; TRBD2 is a possible D gene (6 bases). The V and J ends lost 6 bases and 3 bases respectively, with 10 bases between them. This CDR3 has 13 residues. From germline, CDR1 is LNHDA and CDR2 SQIVND (reference sequence).

The gene calls are TRBV7-9 and TRBJ2-3, with 7 bases aligning to TRBD1. Germline V gene lookup returns CDR1 SEHNR and CDR2 FQNEAQ (reference sequence). CDR3 length: 17 amino acids. The ends lost 2 bases at V and 2 bases at J; junction bases unmatched: 10. The CDR3 sequence: CASSLTFQDRYTDTQYF. The DNA for the CDR3 is TGTGCCAGCAGCTTAACTTTCCAGGACAGGTACACAGATACGCAGTATTTT.

The gene calls are TRBV4-1 and TRBJ1-2; the match to TRBD1 covers 7 bases. CDR3 size: 16 residues. J was trimmed by 5 bases and V by 1 base; bases with no gene match: 10. CDR1 is MGHRA, CDR2 YSYEKL, per germline. In DNA, the CDR3 is TGCGCCAGCAGCCAAGTCGTCCGAGGGGGCAGATATGGCTACACCTTC. Residues: CASSQVVRGGRYGYTF.

This clone was found a few times. The chain links TRBV12-3 or TRBV12-4 to TRBJ1-1, with a tentative D call TRBD1 (5 bases). Trimming stripped 6 bases from V and 3 bases from J, with 5 bases between. The CDR3 length is 11 residues. CDR3 sequence reads: CASRQDTEAFF. The CDR3 nucleotides read TGTGCCAGCAGACAGGACACTGAAGCTTTCTTT.

This clone was observed once. This chain joins TRBV14 and TRBJ1-2; no definite D call. Germline loops: CDR1 SGHDN, CDR2 FVKESK. V was shortened by 0 bases and J by 6 bases, with 17 bases between the two germline ends. The CDR3 loop spans 16 amino acids. The chain's CDR3 is CASSQDIRKGWDGYTF. CDR3 nucleotide sequence: TGTGCCAGCAGCCAAGATATCAGGAAGGGTTGGGATGGCTACACCTTC.

There are a few counts of this clone. The rearrangement links TRBV6-6 to TRBJ1-2, with TRBD1 identical over 7 bases. This CDR3 region has 14 residues. Germline CDR1 MNHNY, CDR2 SVGAGI (reference sequence). V dropped 0 bases and J dropped 6; count of bases not matched to a gene: 4. The CDR3 is CASSYSGQENGYTF. The CDR3 DNA reads TGTGCCAGCAGTTACTCTGGACAGGAAAATGGCTACACCTTC.

A few counts support this clone. The chain couples TRBV6-5 to TRBJ1-1; the match to TRBD1 covers 7 bases. CDR1 and CDR2 (germline): MNHEY, SVGAGI. This CDR3 comprises 13 residues. Trimming removed 8 bases from V and 1 base from J; junction bases left unmatched: 4. The CDR3, as DNA: TGTGCCAGCGAGACAGGGTCGAACACTGAAGCTTTCTTT. It encodes CASETGSNTEAFF.

The rearrangement joins TRBV7-2 to TRBJ1-3; no clear D. V was cut by 1 base and J by 4 bases, with 5 bases left in between. This CDR3 region has 13 residues. In germline, CDR1 is SGHTA, CDR2 FQGNSA. CDR3 region: CASSLGLGNTIYF. The CDR3 DNA sequence: TGTGCCAGCAGCTTAGGTCTCGGAAACACCATATATTTT.

This rearrangement joins TRBV5-1 to TRBJ1-2; 9 bases match TRBD1. The CDR3 runs 16 residues. The junction had 14 bases not matched to a gene; V was cut back by 4 bases and J by 7 bases. Germline values: CDR1 SGHRS, CDR2 YFSETQ. Here the CDR3 DNA reads TGCGCCAGCAGCCTTGTGGACAGGGGCTCGTTAAGTGGCTACACCTTC. This translates into CASSLVDRGSLSGYTF.

The chain joins TRBV3-1 (or the pseudogene TRBV3-2) to TRBJ1-2; 8 nucleotides align to TRBD1. The CDR3 is 13 amino acids. The V gene end was trimmed by 6 bases and the J gene end by 5 bases; junction bases not matched to a gene: 5. Germline CDR1 is LGHDT and CDR2 is YNNKEL (reference sequence). CDR3 sequence: CASSSDRGYGYTF. The CDR3 nucleotides read TGTGCCAGCAGTTCTGACAGGGGATATGGCTACACCTTC.

The chain links TRBV10-1 to TRBJ2-5; TRBD2 aligns across 16 bases. J lost 3 bases, V lost 0 bases, and 7 bases had no gene match. Germline CDR1 and CDR2: WNHNN and SYGVQD (reference sequence). CDR3 length: 19 residues. CDR3 sequence: CASSESLGTSGGAKETQYF. DNA of the CDR3: TGCGCCAGCAGTGAGTCCCTTGGGACTAGCGGGGGGGCAAAAGAGACCCAGTACTTC.

By share, this clone counts as medium-sized. This chain joins TRBV10-3 and TRBJ2-1; D is unresolved. V gave up 0 bases and J gave up 0 bases, with 15 bases separating them. The germline CDR1 and CDR2 sequences are ENHRY and SYGVKD. The CDR3 has 18 residues. CDR3 sequence reads: CAISESMNKAVSYNEQFF. For the CDR3, the DNA is TGTGCCATCAGTGAGTCGATGAATAAGGCGGTCTCCTACAATGAGCAGTTCTTC.

This chain connects TRBV5-1 to TRBJ2-5; 12 bases agree with TRBD2. Losses at the gene ends were 2 bases for V and 5 bases for J; bases not matched to a gene: 7. Germline CDR1 is SGHRS and CDR2 is YFSETQ. This CDR3 has 16 amino acids. CDR3 in amino acids: CASSFNLAGGAETQYF. Here the CDR3 DNA reads TGCGCCAGCAGCTTCAATCTAGCGGGGGGGGCTGAGACCCAGTACTTC.

The chain recombines TRBV5-8 with TRBJ2-5, with TRBD1 matching 10 bases. With V trimmed by 4 bases and J by 5 bases, 8 bases remained unmatched. This CDR3 comprises 15 residues. Germline V CDR1 and CDR2: SGHTS, YDEGEE. This CDR3 reads CASSPRTGGGETQYF. CDR3 sequence (DNA): TGTGCCAGCAGCCCACGGACAGGGGGTGGGGAGACCCAGTACTTC.

The chain uses TRBV5-1 and TRBJ2-2, with unresolved D. The CDR3 spans 16 residues. V shed 4 bases and J shed 2 bases, with 15 bases lying between them. CDR1 and CDR2 (germline): SGHRS, YFSETQ. The CDR3 is CASSKPDPVNTGELFF. CDR3 sequence (DNA): TGCGCCAGCAGCAAACCCGACCCAGTTAACACCGGGGAGCTGTTTTTT.